This T cell receptor beta chain was recovered during a study of blood T cell repertoires in COVID-19. Study information: Samples taken during acute and convalescent COVID-19 were collected in the United States, Italy and Spain. The cDNA or gDNA used as material had been derived from T cells, B-cell-depleted T cells, or PBMCs.

Germline CDR1 SGHRS, CDR2 YFSETQ. Trimming shortened V by 6 bases and J by 9 bases, and 13 bases separated the two germline ends. The CDR3 totals 12 residues. Per the original data handling: The assay estimated nucleated cells by amplifying reference gene primers. Generated by immunoSEQ multiplex PCR, the TCRdb table keeps only in-frame clones and is missing some. V and J calls and clone size are those listed in that table; D and trimming were worked out from the DNA. Of approximately 320,000 clones listed, 85% are singletons. The genes are TRBV5-1 and TRBJ2-1; possible D gene TRBD2, 5 bases. This clonotype originated in a human donor in a cohort sampled during active COVID-19. Specimen: peripheral blood. CDR3 region: CASKGLLSEQFF. CDR3 coding DNA: TGCGCCAGCAAAGGACTCCTCAGTGAGCAGTTCTTC.